This is a list of T cell receptor beta chains from one sample in a study of PD-L1 blockade in urothelial cancer. Using immunoSEQ multiplex PCR, the repertoire was profiled, and TCRdb retains in-frame clones only, with some absent. The table records roughly 32,000 clones, more than 65% of them present only once. The sequenced sample was PBMCs, obtained around atezolizumab (anti-PD-L1) treatment. The receptors originated from a man between 60 and 70 years old with urothelial cancer. CDR3s include the opening cysteine and the closing phenylalanine or tryptophan. A D gene is named only where the DNA matches it firmly. For some rows the clone size is stated as once, few or many, or as a class when expanded; others skip it.

V: TRBV5-1; size: .; J: TRBJ1-6; D: .; DNA: TGCGCCAGCAGCTTCGGGACAACCACCGGGGCCAATTCACCCCTCCACTTT; CDR3: CASSFGTTTGANSPLHF
V: TRBV5-5; size: .; J: TRBJ1-5; D: TRBD1; DNA: TGTGCCAGCAGCTCGGCAGGGGGTTCTGGCAATCAGCCCCAGCATTTT; CDR3: CASSSAGGSGNQPQHF
V: TRBV5-1; size: .; J: TRBJ1-1; D: .; DNA: TGCGCCAGCAATCCTTACAGGGTGAACACTGAAGCTTTCTTT; CDR3: CASNPYRVNTEAFF
V: TRBV19; size: .; J: TRBJ1-1; D: .; DNA: TGTGCCAGTAGTATCGGGGGGCGGTTGAACACTGAAGCTTTCTTT; CDR3: CASSIGGRLNTEAFF
V: TRBV4-3; size: medium-sized; J: TRBJ1-6; D: TRBD1; DNA: TGCGCCAGCAGCCAAGGGATAACAGGGGGCGCGAGTTCACCCCTCCACTTT; CDR3: CASSQGITGGASSPLHF
V: TRBV19; size: .; J: TRBJ1-1; D: .; DNA: TGTGCCAGTAGGGGCGTGTCAGCAGCTTTGAACACTGAAGCTTTCTTT; CDR3: CASRGVSAALNTEAFF
V: TRBV10-2; size: .; J: TRBJ1-6; D: TRBD1; DNA: TGCGCCAGCAGGGACAGGGCTGATTCACCCCTCCACTTT; CDR3: CASRDRADSPLHF
V: TRBV2; size: few; J: TRBJ2-7; D: .; DNA: TGTGCCAGCGGTCGGCAGGCCACCTACGAGCAGTACTTC; CDR3: CASGRQATYEQYF
V: TRBV30; size: .; J: TRBJ1-2; D: .; DNA: TGTGCCTGGAGCCCGGGGTCGGGGGTCGGCTACACCTTC; CDR3: CAWSPGSGVGYTF
V: TRBV9; size: .; J: TRBJ1-2; D: TRBD1; DNA: TGTGCCAGCAGCGCCCAGGGGGCACTCTATGGCTACACCTTC; CDR3: CASSAQGALYGYTF
V: TRBV6-1; size: few; J: TRBJ1-1; D: TRBD1; DNA: TGTGCCACCAACAGGGGTGACACTGAAGCTTTCTTT; CDR3: CATNRGDTEAFF
V: TRBV6-1; size: once; J: TRBJ1-2; D: TRBD1; DNA: TGTGCCAGCAGTGCTGGACAGGTACGGACTCTTGGCTACACCTTC; CDR3: CASSAGQVRTLGYTF
V: TRBV13; size: .; J: TRBJ2-7; D: TRBD2; DNA: TGTGCCAGCATGCGGGGGGGGGCTCTGAACGAGCAGTACTTC; CDR3: CASMRGGALNEQYF
V: TRBV30; size: .; J: TRBJ1-1; D: TRBD1; DNA: TGTGCCTGGAGTACAGGGGAGGACACTGAAGCTTTCTTT; CDR3: CAWSTGEDTEAFF
V: TRBV5-1; size: .; J: TRBJ1-2; D: TRBD1; DNA: TGCGCCAGCAGCCTCGCGAATCAGGGATCAGGGGGCGGCTACACCTTC; CDR3: CASSLANQGSGGGYTF
V: TRBV5-1; size: .; J: TRBJ1-1; D: .; DNA: TGCGCCAGCAGCGCAGACAGTAGGATTAACACTGAAGCTTTCTTT; CDR3: CASSADSRINTEAFF
V: TRBV5-1; size: .; J: TRBJ2-3; D: .; DNA: TGCGCCAGCAGCGACGGGCTAGCTATTTTGGGTCCAGATACGCAGTATTTT; CDR3: CASSDGLAILGPDTQYF
V: TRBV10-3; size: .; J: TRBJ2-1; D: TRBD2; DNA: TGTGCCATCAGTGAATCCAGCGGGGGGTCTAGGAATGAGCAGTTCTTC; CDR3: CAISESSGGSRNEQFF
V: TRBV5-1; size: .; J: TRBJ2-3; D: TRBD2; DNA: TGCGCCAGCAGCCCCGGGCTAGCGGGGGGCACAGATACGCAGTATTTT; CDR3: CASSPGLAGGTDTQYF
V: TRBV20-1; size: .; J: TRBJ2-5; D: TRBD1; DNA: TGCAGTAGGACAGGGGGTTTGACCCAGTACTTC; CDR3: CSRTGGLTQYF
V: TRBV21-1; size: .; J: TRBJ2-3; D: .; DNA: TGTGCCAGCAGCAAAACGCCATCCGGGGGGTGCCTTAGCACAGATACGCAGTATTTT; CDR3: CASSKTPSGGCLSTDTQYF
V: TRBV5-1; size: .; J: TRBJ2-7; D: TRBD1; DNA: TGCGCCAGCAGCCTCCGGGACAGCAATTCTCCCCGAACCTACGAGCAGTACTTC; CDR3: CASSLRDSNSPRTYEQYF
V: TRBV30; size: .; J: TRBJ1-6; D: .; DNA: TGTGCCTGTACGGGACTCTTAAATTCACCCCTCCACTTT; CDR3: CACTGLLNSPLHF
V: TRBV13; size: few; J: TRBJ2-6; D: .; DNA: TGTGCCAGCAGTAGGAGTGGGGCCAACGTCCTGACTTTC; CDR3: CASSRSGANVLTF
V: TRBV18; size: many; J: TRBJ1-4; D: .; DNA: TGTGCCAGCTCACCAGCCCGAGGGTGGACTAATGAAAAACTGTTTTTT; CDR3: CASSPARGWTNEKLFF
V: TRBV11-1; size: .; J: TRBJ2-5; D: .; DNA: TGTGCCAGCAGCTCGAATACAGGGTACCAAGAGACCCAGTACTTC; CDR3: CASSSNTGYQETQYF
V: TRBV19; size: .; J: TRBJ2-1; D: TRBD2; DNA: TGTGCCAGCGGCATTGGCGGGGGGTCCTACAATGAGCAGTTCTTC; CDR3: CASGIGGGSYNEQFF
V: TRBV12-1; size: .; J: TRBJ2-2; D: .; DNA: TGTGCCAGCAGCAAATCCAGCGGGGGGGGTACCGGGGAGCTGTTTTTT; CDR3: CASSKSSGGGTGELFF
V: TRBV4-2; size: .; J: TRBJ1-4; D: TRBD1; DNA: TGTGCCAGCAGCCAAGAACAGGGGGGTGAAAAACTGTTTTTT; CDR3: CASSQEQGGEKLFF
V: TRBV2; size: .; J: TRBJ2-3; D: TRBD2; DNA: TGTGCCAGCAGGCCGGGAGGTGCAGATACGCAGTATTTT; CDR3: CASRPGGADTQYF
V: TRBV5-1; size: .; J: TRBJ2-6; D: .; DNA: TGCGCCAGCAGCTTGGCACAGCCAGGGGCCAACGTCCTGACTTTC; CDR3: CASSLAQPGANVLTF
V: TRBV5-8; size: .; J: TRBJ2-2; D: TRBD1; DNA: TGTGCCAGCAGCCCGACAGGGACCACCGGGGAGCTGTTTTTT; CDR3: CASSPTGTTGELFF
V: TRBV25-1; size: .; J: TRBJ2-3; D: .; DNA: TGTGCCAGCAGTGAATTTAGGAGGGGTACAAGCACAGATACGCAGTATTTT; CDR3: CASSEFRRGTSTDTQYF
V: TRBV18; size: few; J: TRBJ1-4; D: .; DNA: TGTGCCAGCTCCCCGGGACTTAATGAAAAACTGTTTTTT; CDR3: CASSPGLNEKLFF
V: TRBV7-6; size: once; J: TRBJ1-2; D: TRBD1; DNA: TGTGCCAGCAGCTTAGTCCCGGACAGGAATAACTATGGCTACACCTTC; CDR3: CASSLVPDRNNYGYTF